These T cell receptor beta chains were read from a single sample in a study of blood T cell repertoires in COVID-19. Clones were sequenced by immunoSEQ multiplex PCR, and TCRdb holds only the in-frame ones, with some missing. In the table there are about 300,000 clones, about 82% of which are singletons. The sequenced sample was peripheral blood. These receptors all come from a woman aged 50 to 65 with acute or convalescent COVID-19. The CDR3 runs from the conserved cysteine through the conserved F or W.

cdr3_aa	v_call	j_call
CASSLGAGNTEAFF	TRBV5-4	TRBJ1-1
CASANGTGRAGELFF	TRBV10-1	TRBJ2-2
CASRSTYEQYF	TRBV11-2	TRBJ2-7
CATSDPRQGTNTEAFF	TRBV24-1	TRBJ1-1
CASSFTGTGGFLAFF	TRBV27	TRBJ1-1
CASSYSAVAGGTEAFF	TRBV6-5	TRBJ1-1
CASSSVRGETQYF	TRBV27	TRBJ2-5
CASSVPGGGYTF	TRBV27	TRBJ1-2
CASSILAIRQETQYF	TRBV7-9	TRBJ2-5
CATSRPQGNTEAFF	TRBV15	TRBJ1-1
CASSFFMNTEAFF	TRBV28	TRBJ1-1
CASSQVASEYEQYF	TRBV4-2	TRBJ2-7
CASSLGDSNEKLFF	TRBV27	TRBJ1-4
CAISEPTSGRAEQFF	TRBV10-3	TRBJ2-1
CASSQETSGTDTQYF	TRBV4-2	TRBJ2-3
CATAVSGGTYEQYF	TRBV7-2	.
CASSRTGDSYEQYF	TRBV27	TRBJ2-7
CAIRIRGFDGNNEQFF	TRBV10-3	TRBJ2-1
CASSLGWGSGAYEQYF	TRBV27	TRBJ2-7
CASSRTGGLEQYF	TRBV3-1/TRBV3-2	TRBJ2-7
CASSLAGGYGYTF	TRBV5-6	TRBJ1-2
CASSRGLALGYEQYF	TRBV27	TRBJ2-7
CASSPNRGILLLGGYTF	TRBV18	TRBJ1-2
CASSTFDRSYEQYF	TRBV5-1	TRBJ2-7
CASSLVVGGTEAFF	TRBV7-9	TRBJ1-1